These 25 T cell receptor beta chains originate from one sample sequenced in a study of OX40 agonist ivuxolimab in advanced cancers. Assay used: immunoSEQ multiplex PCR; TCRdb lists only in-frame clones, some missing. Among 82,000 or so clones listed, about nine tenths were seen once. Sample: CD4+ or CD8+ T cells sorted from blood, taken in a trial of the OX40 agonist ivuxolimab. The receptors derive from an adult with an advanced solid tumor such as melanoma, head and neck, liver or kidney cancer.

This chain joins TRBV10-3 and TRBJ1-2; weak D call: TRBD1 (5 bases). The CDR3 extends over 14 amino acids. V lost 8 bases and J 4 bases, leaving 17 bases between the germline ends. Germline-derived CDR1 and CDR2 are ENHRY and SYGVKD. CDR3 in amino acids: CAIASWDVVYGYTF. For the CDR3, the DNA is TGTGCCATCGCGAGCTGGGACGTTGTCTATGGCTACACCTTC.

The chain employs TRBV30 and TRBJ2-1; TRBD1 aligns across 7 bases. The V segment lost 7 bases and the J segment 1 base; nucleotides outside the gene matches: 1. The germline V gene encodes CDR1 GTSNPN and CDR2 SVGIG (reference sequence). The CDR3 spans 12 residues. CDR3 sequence reads: CALQGSYNEQFF. The CDR3 region has the DNA TGTGCCTTACAGGGGTCCTACAATGAGCAGTTCTTC.

This chain links TRBV7-3 with TRBJ2-1; 7 bases align to TRBD2. The CDR3 covers 15 residues. Per germline, CDR1 SGHTA and CDR2 FQGTGA. The J segment lost 1 base and the V segment lost 5 bases, leaving 5 bases of the junction unmatched. The CDR3 protein is CASSRGAGSYNEQFF. CDR3 bases: TGTGCCAGCAGCCGAGGAGCGGGGTCCTACAATGAGCAGTTCTTC.

The chain links TRBV5-6 to TRBJ1-1; weak D call: TRBD1 (5 bases). The CDR3 contains 15 residues. Germline CDR1 SGHDT, CDR2 YYEEEE. Trimming pared 2 bases from V and 0 bases from J, leaving 11 bases between. This CDR3 reads CASSFGGALNTEAFF. In nucleotides, the CDR3 is TGTGCCAGCAGCTTCGGCGGGGCTCTGAACACTGAAGCTTTCTTT.

CDR3: CASSLGLSTDTQYF. In DNA, the CDR3 is TGTGCCAGCAGCCTAGGACTAAGCACAGATACGCAGTATTTT. The chain links TRBV7-9 to TRBJ2-3; D perhaps matches TRBD2 (6 bases). V lost 5 bases and J 0 bases, leaving 9 bases between the germline ends. Germline values: CDR1 SEHNR, CDR2 FQNEAQ (reference sequence). CDR3 length: 14 amino acids.

The chain recombines TRBV6-1 with TRBJ2-5; 7 bases fit TRBD2. CDR1 and CDR2 from the germline V gene are MNHNS and SASEGT. The CDR3 spans 16 residues. Germline trimming cut 3 bases from V and 2 bases from J; bases unmatched to any gene: 9. Here the CDR3 reads CASSERTRWAQETQYF. Written as DNA, the CDR3 is TGTGCCAGCAGTGAGCGGACTAGGTGGGCTCAAGAGACCCAGTACTTC.

The genes are TRBV11-2 and TRBJ2-3; 13 nucleotides align to TRBD2. V was pared by 5 bases and J by 0 bases, with 5 bases of the junction left unmatched. The CDR3 is made up of 17 amino acids. Germline values: CDR1 SGHAT, CDR2 FQNNGV. Here the CDR3 reads CASSDGTSGASTDTQYF. The CDR3 nucleotides read TGTGCCAGCAGCGACGGGACTAGCGGGGCTAGCACAGATACGCAGTATTTT.

The gene calls are TRBV13 and TRBJ2-2, with D uncertain. V lost 0 bases to trimming and J lost 5 bases, with 7 bases between them. The CDR3 runs to 14 residues. CDR1 and CDR2 from the germline V gene are PRHDT and FYEKMQ (reference sequence). This chain's CDR3 is CASSLGAPTGELFF. The CDR3 bases are TGTGCCAGCAGCTTAGGCGCCCCTACCGGGGAGCTGTTTTTT.

As DNA, the CDR3 is TGTGCCAGCAGCGTAGGGATGGGGGATACGCAGTATTTT. Its translation: CASSVGMGDTQYF. The chain is built from TRBV9 and TRBJ2-3, with D hard to call. The CDR3 is made up of 13 amino acids. V lost 0 bases and J lost 6, with 8 bases in between. The germline CDR1 and CDR2 sequences are SGDLS and YYNGEE.

The chain employs TRBV30 and TRBJ1-5, with unresolved D. V gave up 2 bases and J gave up 7 bases, with 12 bases separating them. The CDR3 sequence is 13 residues long. The germline V gene has CDR1 GTSNPN and CDR2 SVGIG (reference sequence). As DNA, the CDR3 is TGTGCCTGGAGTTTAGGGTCTGGCCAGCCCCAGCATTTT. Translated: CAWSLGSGQPQHF. The variable domain in full, with the rest retrieved from reference TRBV30 and TRBJ1-5, is SQTIHQWPATLVQPVGSPLSLECTVEGTSNPNLYWYRQAAGRGLQLLFYSVGIGQISSEVPQNLSASRPQDRQFILSSKKLLLSDSGFYLCAWSLGSGQPQHFGDGTRLSIL.

The chain combines TRBV5-4 with TRBJ2-7; TRBD2 is a possible D gene (7 bases). The germline CDR1 and CDR2 sequences are SGHNT and YYREEE (reference sequence). The CDR3 consists of 16 residues. Trimming cost V 4 bases and J 4 bases, with 21 bases left between them. The CDR3 loop reads CASSPVRGGIPYEQYF. The CDR3, as DNA: TGTGCCAGCAGCCCTGTAAGGGGGGGTATCCCTTACGAGCAGTACTTC.

This chain joins TRBV5-1 and TRBJ1-1; TRBD1 is a possible D gene (5 bases). The CDR3 extends over 14 amino acids. The ends were cut back, 4 bases at V and 1 base at J, with 11 bases in the middle. Germline V gene sequence: CDR1 SGHRS, CDR2 YFSETQ. The DNA for the CDR3 is TGCGCCAGCAGCACCGGGACCTCGAACACTGAAGCTTTCTTT. It specifies CASSTGTSNTEAFF.

This chain uses TRBV7-8 with TRBJ1-1; weak D call: TRBD1 (5 bases). V was clipped by 2 bases and J by 4 bases, with 14 bases between them. CDR1 and CDR2 from the germline V gene are SGHVS and FQNEAQ. The CDR3 has 15 amino acids. CDR3 in DNA: TGTGCCAGCAGCTTATCCCAGGGTATGATCACTGAAGCTTTCTTT. Translation gives CASSLSQGMITEAFF.

V usage is TRBV19 and J usage is TRBJ2-2; 8 positions agree with TRBD2. Germline V gene data show CDR1 as LNHDA and CDR2 as SQIVND (reference sequence). The CDR3 spans 15 residues. Losses at the gene ends were 6 bases for V and 3 bases for J; bases not matched to a gene: 6. CDR3 protein: CASSGRAGYTGELFF. The CDR3 DNA follows: TGTGCCAGTAGCGGGAGGGCCGGGTACACCGGGGAGCTGTTTTTT.

This chain connects TRBV2 to TRBJ2-2, with D possibly matching TRBD2 (6 bases). CDR3 size: 15 residues. The germline V gene encodes CDR1 SNHLY and CDR2 FYNNEI. Trimming cost V 6 bases and J 2 bases, with 13 bases left between them. The CDR3 DNA sequence: TGTGCCAGCAGGCCGGGAGCCTATAACACCGGGGAGCTGTTTTTT. It specifies CASRPGAYNTGELFF.

This chain joins TRBV5-1 and TRBJ1-5; D possibly corresponds to TRBD1 (6 bases). CDR3 length equals 15 residues. CDR1 and CDR2 from the germline V gene are SGHRS and YFSETQ. The V end lost 1 base, the J end lost 7 bases, and 15 bases lay between the germline ends. The CDR3 DNA reads TGCGCCAGCAGCTTGTGGGGGCAGCGGGGGCAGCCCCAGCATTTT. Translating it yields CASSLWGQRGQPQHF.

The chain employs TRBV10-1 and TRBJ1-2; D not certain. Germline V gives CDR1 WNHNN, CDR2 SYGVQD (reference sequence). The CDR3 length is 15 residues. V was clipped by 2 bases and J by 8 bases, with 18 bases between them. In DNA, the CDR3 is TGCGCCAGCAGTGAGAGGGAGGGCGCCACGTTCGGCTACACCTTC. Protein sequence: CASSEREGATFGYTF.

The chain is built from TRBV5-1 and TRBJ2-6, with 9 bases matching TRBD1. The CDR3 loop spans 17 amino acids. The V gene end was trimmed by 1 base and the J gene end by 1 base; junction bases not matched to a gene: 3. Per the germline V gene, CDR1 is SGHRS and CDR2 is YFSETQ. The CDR3 nucleotides read TGCGCCAGCAGCTTGAGGACAGGGGATTCTGGGGCCAACGTCCTGACTTTC. It translates to CASSLRTGDSGANVLTF.

The chain couples TRBV19 to TRBJ1-5; 7 nucleotides agree with TRBD1. Trimming cost V 5 bases and J 2 bases; bases outside gene matches: 3. This CDR3 is built from 14 residues. CDR1 and CDR2 (germline): LNHDA, SQIVND (reference sequence). The CDR3 is CASSRTGGNQPQHF. The CDR3 DNA is TGTGCCAGTAGTCGGACAGGCGGCAATCAGCCCCAGCATTTT. Variable domain in full (rest from reference TRBV19 and TRBJ1-5): DGGITQSPKYLFRKEGQNVTLSCEQNLNHDAMYWYRQDPGQGLRLIYYSQIVNDFQKGDIAEGYSVSREKKESFPLTVTSAQKNPTAFYLCASSRTGGNQPQHFGDGTRLSIL.

V gene TRBV10-1 combines with J gene TRBJ2-1, with 7 bases identical to TRBD1. The germline V gene encodes CDR1 WNHNN and CDR2 SYGVQD (reference sequence). V dropped 6 bases and J dropped 8; count of bases not matched to a gene: 10. This CDR3 region has 14 residues. As DNA, the CDR3 is TGCGCCAGCAGCCAGACAGGGCTCAGGGATGAGCAGTTCTTC. This translates into CASSQTGLRDEQFF.

The chain employs TRBV6-1 and TRBJ1-1; D gene ambiguous. The CDR3 is 11 amino acids. Germline CDR1 and CDR2: MNHNS and SASEGT. The V and J ends lost 6 bases and 4 bases respectively, with 6 bases between them. The DNA of the CDR3 is TGTGCCAGCAGCTACTTCACTGAAGCTTTCTTT. This gives the protein CASSYFTEAFF.

The chain recombines TRBV5-6 with TRBJ2-7; no clear D gene. Trimming took off 0 bases at V and 4 bases at J, with 5 bases between the two ends. Germline V CDR1 and CDR2: SGHDT, YYEEEE. The CDR3 is made up of 12 amino acids. CDR3 nucleotides: TGTGCCAGCAGCTTGGTAGGGTACGAGCAGTACTTC. It yields the protein CASSLVGYEQYF.

The rearrangement uses TRBV19 and TRBJ1-5; 8 bases are a match to TRBD1. Trimming cost V 4 bases and J 2 bases; bases outside gene matches: 1. The germline CDR1 and CDR2 sequences are LNHDA and SQIVND (reference sequence). The CDR3 totals 14 residues. Here the CDR3 reads CASSTTGGNQPQHF. The CDR3 DNA is TGTGCCAGTAGTACGACAGGGGGCAATCAGCCCCAGCATTTT.

The CDR3 reads CASKGVGSADTQYF. As DNA, the CDR3 is TGTGCCAGTAAGGGTGTCGGGAGTGCAGATACGCAGTATTTT. The chain links TRBV19 to TRBJ2-3; TRBD2 is a possible D gene (6 bases). Germline V lookup: CDR1 LNHDA, CDR2 SQIVND (reference sequence). This CDR3 has 14 residues. V dropped 7 bases and J dropped 4 bases, with 15 bases sitting between them.

The V and J genes are TRBV29-1 and TRBJ1-3; D may be TRBD1 (6 bases). The CDR3 has 13 amino acids. V was trimmed by 7 bases and J by 3 bases, leaving 13 bases between them. Per germline, CDR1 SQVTM and CDR2 ANQGSEA. The CDR3 loop reads CSAAGVGGNTIYF. In DNA form, the CDR3 reads TGCAGCGCTGCAGGGGTAGGTGGAAACACCATATATTTT.